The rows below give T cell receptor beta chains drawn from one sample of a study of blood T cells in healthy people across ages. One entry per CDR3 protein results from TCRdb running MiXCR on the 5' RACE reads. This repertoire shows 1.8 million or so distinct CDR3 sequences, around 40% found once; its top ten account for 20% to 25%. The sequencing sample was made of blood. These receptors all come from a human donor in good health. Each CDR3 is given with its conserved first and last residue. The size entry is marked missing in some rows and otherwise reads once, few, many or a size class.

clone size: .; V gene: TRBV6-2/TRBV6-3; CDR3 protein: CASSSPTGHSYNEQFF
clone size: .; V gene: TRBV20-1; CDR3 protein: CSASWGFNGYTF
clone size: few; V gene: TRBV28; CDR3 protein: CASRVQGVSNQPQHF
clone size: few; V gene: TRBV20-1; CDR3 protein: CSAPGQLNYGYTF
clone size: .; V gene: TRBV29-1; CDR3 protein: CSVERVGAQTQYF
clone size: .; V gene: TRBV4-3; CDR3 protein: CASSPGTGGAHQPQHF
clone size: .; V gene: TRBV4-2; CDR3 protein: CASSHPQTPPTEAFF
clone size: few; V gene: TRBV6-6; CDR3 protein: CASSYSEGASYEQYF
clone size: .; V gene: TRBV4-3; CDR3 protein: CASSPRNRGTNYGYTF
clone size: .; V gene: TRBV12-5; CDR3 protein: CASGWGGNTEAFF
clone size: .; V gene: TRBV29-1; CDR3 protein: CSVEVRSGPHYEQYF
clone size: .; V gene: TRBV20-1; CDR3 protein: CSASPGGVNTDTQYF
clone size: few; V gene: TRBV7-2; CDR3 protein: CASSLAGGKNNSPLHF
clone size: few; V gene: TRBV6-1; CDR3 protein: CASSDPPGLGYNEQFF
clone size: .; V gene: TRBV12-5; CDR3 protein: CASGLAQTANYGYTF
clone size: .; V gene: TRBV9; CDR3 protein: CASSDLQDTEAFF
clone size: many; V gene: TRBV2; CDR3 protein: CASSGGLAGAYNEQFF
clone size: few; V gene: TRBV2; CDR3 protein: CASTPGFLDNEQFF
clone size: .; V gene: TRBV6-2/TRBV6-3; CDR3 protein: CASSYPGGYSNQPQHF
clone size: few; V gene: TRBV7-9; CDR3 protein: CASSLMFGTGYTF
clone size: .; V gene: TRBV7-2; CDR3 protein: CASSRQAGNQPQHF
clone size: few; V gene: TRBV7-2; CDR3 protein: CASSRPLAGGHNEQFF
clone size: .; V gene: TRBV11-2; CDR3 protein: CASSFTPGQTTSTDTQYF
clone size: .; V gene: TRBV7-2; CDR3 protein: CASSPGQTDNSPLHF
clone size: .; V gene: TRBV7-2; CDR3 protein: CASSFPRSGITDTQYF
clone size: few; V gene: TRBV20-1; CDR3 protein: CSANSGTSGGGDTQYF
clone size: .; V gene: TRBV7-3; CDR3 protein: CASSLTGGSMNTEAFF
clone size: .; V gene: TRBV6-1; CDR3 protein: CASKAGGTYEQYF
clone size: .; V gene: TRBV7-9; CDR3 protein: CASSFPRDRGSYSGANVLTF
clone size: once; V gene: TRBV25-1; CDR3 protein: CARGTGGYGYTF
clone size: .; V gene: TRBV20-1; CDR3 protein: CSAPRGRRYGYTF
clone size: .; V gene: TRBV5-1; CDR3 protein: CASSHPDRGYGYTF
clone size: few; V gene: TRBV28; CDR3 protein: CATIAGGINEQFF
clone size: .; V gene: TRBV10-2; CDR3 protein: CASSESVNQPQHF
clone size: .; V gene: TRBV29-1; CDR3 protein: CSGRDGGYPGYTF
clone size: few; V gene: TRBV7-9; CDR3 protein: CASSLNSEGREQYF
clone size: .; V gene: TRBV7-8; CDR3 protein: CASSPTRTKTDTQYF
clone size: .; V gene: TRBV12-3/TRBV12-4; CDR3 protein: CAGSPDGYEQYF
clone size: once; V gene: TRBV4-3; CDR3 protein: CASSQAGPLRGDTQYF
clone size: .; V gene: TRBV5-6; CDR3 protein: CASSPGTGVPYNEQFF
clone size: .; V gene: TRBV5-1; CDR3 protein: CASSSETGSYTEAFF
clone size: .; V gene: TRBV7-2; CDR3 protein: CASSPPDRGRDEKLFF
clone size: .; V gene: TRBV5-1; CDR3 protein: CASSLDARSYEQYF
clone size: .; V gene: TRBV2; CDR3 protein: CASSEALLKSPRFF